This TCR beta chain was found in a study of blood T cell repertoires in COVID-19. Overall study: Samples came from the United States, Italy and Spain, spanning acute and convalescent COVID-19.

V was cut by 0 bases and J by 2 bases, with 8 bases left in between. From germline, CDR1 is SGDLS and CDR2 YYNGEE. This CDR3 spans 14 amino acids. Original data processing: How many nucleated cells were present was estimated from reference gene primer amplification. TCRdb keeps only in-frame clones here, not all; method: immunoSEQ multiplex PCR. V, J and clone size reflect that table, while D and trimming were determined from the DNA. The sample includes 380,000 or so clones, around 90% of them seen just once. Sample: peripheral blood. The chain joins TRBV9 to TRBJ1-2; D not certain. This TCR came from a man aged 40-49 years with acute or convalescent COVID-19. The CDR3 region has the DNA TGTGCCAGCAGCGTAGTGAACGGGAACTATGGCTACACCTTC. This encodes CASSVVNGNYGYTF.